The 29 T cell receptor beta chains below all came from one sample that was sequenced in a study of T-cell reconstitution after alpha-beta-depleted transplantation in children. As it was prepared, the TCRbeta library received unique molecular identifiers. TCRdb passed the PCR reads through MiXCR, listing each CDR3 protein once. The top ten clones hold roughly 27% of a sample with about 980,000 distinct CDR3 sequences, around 30% of them seen once. The source was PBMCs, mostly from graft donor cells, collected 360 days after TCRalphabeta/CD19-depleted stem cell transplant. Receptor source: a boy younger than two who had a stem cell transplant for SCID, so the T cells may come from the graft donor.

This clonotype was observed a few times. The genes are TRBV11-1 and TRBJ1-5, with 7 bases that match TRBD1. Losses at the gene ends were 1 base for V and 0 bases for J; bases not matched to a gene: 6. The CDR3 runs 17 residues. Germline V gene data show CDR1 as SGHAT and CDR2 as FQDESV (reference sequence). In DNA form, the CDR3 reads TGTGCCAGCAGCTTAGACAGGGGCGGTAGTAGCAATCAGCCCCAGCATTTT. It encodes CASSLDRGGSSNQPQHF.

The rearrangement joins TRBV4-2 to TRBJ2-1; D is unclear. The CDR3 contains 15 residues. Trimming removed 4 bases from V and 2 bases from J, with 12 bases in between. CDR1 is LGHNA, CDR2 YNFKEQ, per germline. DNA for the CDR3: TGTGCCAGCAGCCTTAATCGAGCCCCCTACAATGAGCAGTTCTTC. This sequence encodes CASSLNRAPYNEQFF.

This clonotype was recorded only once. The chain links TRBV28 to TRBJ2-3; D is undetermined. This CDR3 is 14 amino acids long. V lost 9 bases to trimming and J lost 3 bases, with 16 bases between them. From germline, CDR1 is MDHEN and CDR2 SYDVKM. CDR3 bases: TGTGCCAGTAAGCGTTTAATGGGGACAGATACGCAGTATTTT. Its protein product is CASKRLMGTDTQYF. Drawing the rest from reference TRBV28 and TRBJ2-3, the complete variable domain is DVKVTQSSRYLVKRTGEKVFLECVQDMDHENMFWYRQDPGLGLRLIYFSYDVKMKEKGDIPEGYSVSREKKERFSLILESASTNQTSMYLCASKRLMGTDTQYFGPGTRLTVL.

J is TRBJ1-1 and V is TRBV24-1; D gene unclear. Germline V gene sequence: CDR1 KGHDR, CDR2 SFDVKD. The CDR3 loop spans 12 amino acids. V dropped 12 bases and J dropped 1 base, with 11 bases sitting between them. The CDR3 nucleotides read TGTGCCCCGGGGATTTCGAACACTGAAGCTTTCTTT. This encodes CAPGISNTEAFF.

The chain has TRBV4-2 and TRBJ2-7; tentatively, D is TRBD2 (6 bases). This CDR3 is built from 16 residues. Germline V gene data show CDR1 as LGHNA and CDR2 as YNFKEQ. Deletions cut 1 base from V and 7 bases from J, with 20 bases between. This CDR3 is CASSQGPAGPPREQYF. The CDR3 coding sequence is TGTGCCAGCAGCCAAGGTCCAGCGGGCCCACCACGGGAGCAGTACTTC.

The chain couples TRBV5-1 to TRBJ2-5; D could derive from TRBD1 or TRBD2 (5 bases each). The CDR3 covers 15 residues. Trimming took 4 bases from V and 5 from J, leaving 18 bases between them. Germline V gene lookup returns CDR1 SGHRS and CDR2 YFSETQ. The DNA of the CDR3 is TGCGCCAGCAGCGGGGGAACAATTCCCGGGGAGACCCAGTACTTC. Its protein is CASSGGTIPGETQYF.

V and J are TRBV10-3 and TRBJ2-3, with no clear D. Germline assignment: CDR1 ENHRY and CDR2 SYGVKD. Trimming removed 5 bases from V and 4 bases from J, with 4 bases in between. The CDR3 sequence is 11 residues long. The CDR3 reads CAISSPDTQYF. The DNA of the CDR3 is TGTGCCATCAGTTCGCCAGATACGCAGTATTTT.

The genes are TRBV15 and TRBJ2-1; D gene unclear. Germline CDR1 is LNHNV and CDR2 is YYDKDF (reference sequence). The CDR3 runs to 14 residues. Trimming pared 6 bases from V and 2 bases from J, leaving 11 bases between. CDR3 amino acids: CATSPLETYNEQFF. CDR3 nucleotide sequence: TGTGCCACCAGTCCCTTGGAGACCTACAATGAGCAGTTCTTC.

This clonotype was seen at least ten times. V gene TRBV11-2 combines with J gene TRBJ2-1; 7 bases fit TRBD2. J gave up 0 bases and V 6 bases, and 14 bases lay outside the gene matches. CDR3 length: 18 residues. Per germline, CDR1 SGHAT and CDR2 FQNNGV. As DNA, the CDR3 is TGTGCCAGCAGAACCGGACCCGGGACTACCAGCTCCTACAATGAGCAGTTCTTC. Translating it yields CASRTGPGTTSSYNEQFF.

The chain carries TRBV12-3 or TRBV12-4 and TRBJ1-2; the D is unclear. V was clipped by 4 bases and J by 8 bases, with 17 bases between them. There are 14 residues in the CDR3. CDR3 sequence (DNA): TGTGCCAGCAGTTCAAAAAGACCGTCGGGGGGCTACACCTTC. Its protein is CASSSKRPSGGYTF.

This clonotype has a count of ten or more. The chain is built from TRBV9 and TRBJ1-6; 9 bases agree with TRBD1. This CDR3 has 14 residues. Germline V gene lookup returns CDR1 SGDLS and CDR2 YYNGEE. V dropped 0 bases and J dropped 8; count of bases not matched to a gene: 0. In nucleotides, the CDR3 is TGTGCCAGCAGCGTAGGACAGGGGGATTCACCCCTCCACTTT. Translated, it gives CASSVGQGDSPLHF.

A note on this clonotype: An end of the junction does not agree with germline; a read error may underlie this. The chain carries TRBV20-1 and TRBJ1-1, with TRBD1 as a possible D gene (5 bases). This CDR3 has 17 residues. CDR1 is DFQATT, CDR2 SNEGSKA, per germline (reference sequence). Here the CDR3 reads CCARDSPQRGIHTEAFF. CDR3 sequence (DNA): TGCTGTGCTAGAGATTCACCCCAGAGGGGCATCCACACTGAAGCTTTCTTT.

This clonotype was found many times. The V and J genes are TRBV10-3 and TRBJ2-7; D may correspond to TRBD1 or TRBD2 (5 bases each). Per the germline V gene, CDR1 is ENHRY and CDR2 is SYGVKD. CDR3 length: 15 residues. The V and J ends lost 3 bases and 2 bases respectively, with 14 bases between them. The CDR3 nucleotides read TGTGCCATCAGTGAATATGGGGGTCTAACCTACGAGCAGTACTTC. This sequence encodes CAISEYGGLTYEQYF.

This clonotype was observed many times. The V call is TRBV3-1, the J call TRBJ2-5; 10 bases align to TRBD2. The CDR3 extends over 17 amino acids. Germline CDR1 reads LGHDT; CDR2 reads YNNKEL (reference sequence). After removal of 1 base from V and 5 bases from J, the junction contained 10 bases not matched to a gene. Here the CDR3 DNA reads TGTGCCAGCAGCCAAGTAGGAGAGCGGGGGGGCCGGGAGACCCAGTACTTC. Translated, it gives CASSQVGERGGRETQYF.

In this sample, this clonotype turned up a few times. The rearrangement joins TRBV4-1 to TRBJ2-5; 9 nucleotides agree with TRBD1. Looked up from germline, CDR1 is MGHRA and CDR2 is YSYEKL. The CDR3 runs 16 residues. V shed 0 bases, J shed 5 bases, and the junction held 7 bases outside the gene matches. DNA of the CDR3: TGCGCCAGCAGCCAAGACCACAGGGGGCGTTGGGAGACCCAGTACTTC. Encoded protein: CASSQDHRGRWETQYF.

This clonotype has a handful of counts. The V call is TRBV28, the J call TRBJ2-3, with 12 bases identical to TRBD2. Germline V gene sequence: CDR1 MDHEN, CDR2 SYDVKM. The CDR3 has 12 amino acids. The V gene end was trimmed by 6 bases and the J gene end by 14 bases; junction bases not matched to a gene: 6. CDR3 protein: CASRTSGGPGYF. The CDR3 nucleotides read TGTGCCAGCAGGACTAGCGGGGGACCTGGGTATTTT.

The genes are TRBV7-9 and TRBJ2-1, with a weak D call TRBD1 (7 bases). CDR1 is SEHNR, CDR2 FQNEAQ, per germline (reference sequence). The CDR3 spans 11 residues. Trimming stripped 1 base from V and 15 bases from J, with 10 bases between. The CDR3 protein is CASSLGQGLFF. The CDR3 bases are TGTGCCAGCAGCTTAGGACAGGGACTGTTCTTC.

The chain is built from TRBV5-1 and TRBJ2-5; a weak D match, TRBD1 (6 bases). There are 14 residues in the CDR3. V was cut by 3 bases and J by 7 bases, with 16 bases left in between. CDR1 is SGHRS, CDR2 YFSETQ, per germline. The CDR3 DNA reads TGCGCCAGCAGCTGGACATGGGGGCCGGGGACCCAGTACTTC. It specifies CASSWTWGPGTQYF.

The V and J genes are TRBV7-9 and TRBJ1-1, with D tentatively TRBD1 (5 bases). Germline CDR1 SEHNR, CDR2 FQNEAQ (reference sequence). CDR3 length equals 13 residues. V was clipped by 0 bases and J by 8 bases, with 10 bases between them. The CDR3 here is CASSLADNREAFF. CDR3 DNA: TGTGCCAGCAGCTTAGCGGACAACAGAGAAGCTTTCTTT.

V gene TRBV6-1 combines with J gene TRBJ1-5, with a tentative D call TRBD1 (6 bases). This CDR3 comprises 14 residues. The germline V gene encodes CDR1 MNHNS and CDR2 SASEGT. V was shortened by 6 bases and J by 3 bases, with 12 bases between the two germline ends. The CDR3 nucleotides read TGTGCCAGCAGGGAGGGGGGTCCCAATCAGCCCCAGCATTTT. It is translated as CASREGGPNQPQHF.

V is TRBV29-1 and J is TRBJ2-5, with a weak D call TRBD1 (5 bases). There are 13 residues in the CDR3. V was cut by 5 bases and J by 5 bases, with 15 bases left in between. Germline loops: CDR1 SQVTM, CDR2 ANQGSEA. The CDR3 region has the DNA TGCAGCGTTCGGTCAGGGTCGGAGGAGACCCAGTACTTC. Residues: CSVRSGSEETQYF.

This chain joins TRBV27 and TRBJ2-1; TRBD1 agrees at 8 bases. Germline V gives CDR1 MNHEY, CDR2 SMNVEV (reference sequence). The CDR3 length is 14 residues. The junction had 7 bases not matched to a gene; V was cut back by 7 bases and J by 5 bases. The CDR3: CASTRQGSHNEQFF. The CDR3 DNA reads TGTGCCAGCACCCGACAGGGGTCCCACAATGAGCAGTTCTTC.

In this sample, this clonotype turned up a few times. The chain employs TRBV5-1 and TRBJ2-4, with TRBD2 matching over 7 bases. V trimming: 4 bases; J trimming: 6 bases; junction bases outside the gene matches: 10. This CDR3 is 15 amino acids long. The germline CDR1 and CDR2 sequences are SGHRS and YFSETQ. CDR3 region: CASSQGGGGGNIQYF. Here the CDR3 DNA reads TGCGCCAGCAGCCAGGGCGGGGGAGGAGGAAACATTCAGTACTTC.

The genes are TRBV29-1 and TRBJ2-1; 8 nucleotides match TRBD2. The J segment lost 7 bases and the V segment lost 2 bases, leaving 7 bases of the junction unmatched. The CDR3 length is 14 residues. Germline-derived CDR1 and CDR2 are SQVTM and ANQGSEA. This CDR3 is CSVESGGPLNEQFF. In nucleotides, the CDR3 is TGCAGCGTTGAAAGCGGGGGCCCTTTAAATGAGCAGTTCTTC.

V is TRBV10-3 and J is TRBJ2-1; no reliable D call. Germline loops: CDR1 ENHRY, CDR2 SYGVKD. This CDR3 contains 15 residues. Trimming stripped 6 bases from V and 9 bases from J, with 21 bases between. This chain's CDR3 is CAIRTAQAYGGEQFF. DNA for the CDR3: TGTGCCATCAGGACGGCGCAGGCGTATGGCGGTGAGCAGTTCTTC.

This clonotype has just a few counts. This sequence joins TRBV6-5 and TRBJ1-1, with D possibly matching TRBD1 (6 bases). Trimming took off 0 bases at V and 1 base at J, with 9 bases between the two ends. There are 15 residues in the CDR3. CDR1 is MNHEY and CDR2 is SVGAGI in the germline V gene. This CDR3 is CASSYSTGQNTEAFF. For the CDR3, the DNA is TGTGCCAGCAGTTACTCGACAGGTCAGAACACTGAAGCTTTCTTT.

This clonotype was counted between two and nine times. This sequence joins TRBV11-2 and TRBJ2-1, with 9 bases identical to TRBD1. Germline trimming cut 4 bases from V and 7 bases from J; bases unmatched to any gene: 8. Per germline, CDR1 SGHAT and CDR2 FQNNGV. The CDR3 runs to 15 residues. The CDR3 protein is CASSYRDRDVNEQFF. CDR3 coding DNA: TGTGCCAGCAGCTACCGGGACAGGGATGTGAATGAGCAGTTCTTC.

This clonotype was observed a handful of times. This chain connects TRBV5-1 to TRBJ2-3; D ambiguous. The V end lost 1 base, the J end lost 0 bases, and 9 bases lay between the germline ends. The germline CDR1 and CDR2 sequences are SGHRS and YFSETQ. This CDR3 is built from 15 residues. The CDR3 nucleotides are TGCGCCAGCAGCTTGTACATTACTAGCACAGATACGCAGTATTTT. Residues: CASSLYITSTDTQYF.

The V gene is TRBV21-1, the J gene TRBJ2-1; the table names TRBD2, a call not compared with the DNA. TRBV21-1 is noted as a pseudogene. The CDR3 has 15 amino acids. CDR3 sequence reads: CASSKGTPVNNEQFF. Here the CDR3 DNA reads TGTGCCAGCAGCAAAGGGACTCCCGTGAACAATGAGCAGTTCTTC.